This T cell receptor beta chain derives from a study of blood T cell repertoires in COVID-19. Looking at the study overall: The United States, Italy and Spain supplied acute and convalescent COVID-19 samples. PBMCs, B-cell-depleted T cells, or T cells provided the cDNA or gDNA that made up the material.

The CDR3 is 14 residues long. The germline V and J ends were trimmed by 3 bases and 0 bases, with 8 bases remaining between them. The germline V gene encodes CDR1 LNHDA and CDR2 SQIVND (reference sequence). A case of COVID-19 had been met by exposed participants within 2 weeks before study entry. Original processing methods: It was from reference gene primer amplification that nucleated cell counts were estimated. The repertoire was sequenced with immunoSEQ multiplex PCR; TCRdb's copy has only in-frame clones and lacks some. The V and J calls and clone size were taken over from that table, and D and trimming were inferred from the DNA. This repertoire shows roughly 61,000 clones, 65% to 85% found once; its top ten account for around 54%.

The sequencing input was PBMCs or T cells enriched from blood (not recorded which). The V gene is TRBV19, the J gene TRBJ1-2; D uncertain. The receptor was derived from a woman between 55 and 75 years old who had been exposed to COVID-19. CDR3 amino acids: CASSIGDANYGYTF. In DNA, the CDR3 is TGTGCCAGTAGTATCGGTGATGCTAACTATGGCTACACCTTC.